This T cell receptor (beta chain) was sequenced in a study of cytomegalovirus exposure and HLA in healthy donors. The study, taken as a whole, reports: Presence/absence results assume similar sequencing depth per donor, which may not hold. As a later analysis showed, a missense DCLRE1C variant was linked to trimming of TCR beta V- and J-genes. Specificity for CMV antigens was confirmed in vitro for a few of the CMV-associated chains. In a later analysis, across HLA loci, associated TCR counts were highest for DRB1, lowest for HLA-C.

On this clone: Its antigen is unidentified.

The PCR had 60 Vbeta and 13 Jbeta primers. Clones were sequenced by immunoSEQ multiplex PCR, and TCRdb holds only the in-frame ones, with some missing. The sample yields 100,000 to 150,000 clones, 77% seen once. The V segment lost 3 bases and the J segment 4 bases; nucleotides outside the gene matches: 6. The CDR3 extends over 15 amino acids. The germline V gene encodes CDR1 MNHEY and CDR2 SMNVEV (reference sequence). This chain links TRBV27 with TRBJ2-5; 9 bases fit TRBD2. Material for sequencing was PBMCs. The receptor comes from a woman between 40 and 55 years old in good health and CMV-seropositive. The CDR3 region is CASSLSSGSGETQYF. CDR3 coding DNA: TGTGCCAGCAGTTTGAGTAGCGGGAGTGGAGAGACCCAGTACTTC.